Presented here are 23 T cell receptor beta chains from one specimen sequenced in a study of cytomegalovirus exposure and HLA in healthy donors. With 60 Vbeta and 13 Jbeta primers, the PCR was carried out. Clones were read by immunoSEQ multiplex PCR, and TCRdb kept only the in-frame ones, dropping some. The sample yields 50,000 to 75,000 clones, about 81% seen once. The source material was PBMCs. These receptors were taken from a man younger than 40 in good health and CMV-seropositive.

The DNA for the CDR3 is TGTGCCAGCAGTGGTCAGGGCTTGAGCACTGAAGCTTTCTTT. The encoded protein is CASSGQGLSTEAFF. The chain employs TRBV2 and TRBJ1-1, with D possibly TRBD1 on 5 matching bases. Germline V gives CDR1 SNHLY, CDR2 FYNNEI. CDR3 length equals 14 residues. Trimming shortened V by 4 bases and J by 4 bases, and 13 bases separated the two germline ends.

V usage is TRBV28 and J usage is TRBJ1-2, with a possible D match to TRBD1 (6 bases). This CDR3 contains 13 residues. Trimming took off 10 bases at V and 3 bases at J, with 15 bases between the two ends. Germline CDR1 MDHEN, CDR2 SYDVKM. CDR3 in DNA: TGTGCCACGGATAGGGGGGGCTACTATGGCTACACCTTC. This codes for CATDRGGYYGYTF.

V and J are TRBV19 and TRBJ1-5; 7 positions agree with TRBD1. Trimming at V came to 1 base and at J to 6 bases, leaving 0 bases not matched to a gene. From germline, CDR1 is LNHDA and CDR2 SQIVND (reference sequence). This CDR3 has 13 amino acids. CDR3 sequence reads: CASSIAGGQPQHF. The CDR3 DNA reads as TGTGCCAGTAGTATAGCAGGGGGTCAGCCCCAGCATTTT.

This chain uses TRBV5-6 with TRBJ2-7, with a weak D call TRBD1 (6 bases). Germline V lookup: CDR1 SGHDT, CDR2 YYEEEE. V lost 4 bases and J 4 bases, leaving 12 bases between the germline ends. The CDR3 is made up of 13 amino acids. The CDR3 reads CASSPRGNYEQYF. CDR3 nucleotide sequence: TGTGCCAGCAGCCCGAGGGGGAATTACGAGCAGTACTTC.

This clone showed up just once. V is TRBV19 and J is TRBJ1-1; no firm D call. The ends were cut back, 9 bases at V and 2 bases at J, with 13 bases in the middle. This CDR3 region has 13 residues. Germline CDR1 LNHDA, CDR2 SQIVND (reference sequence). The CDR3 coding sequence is TGTGCCAGCGTATCGACTCGAAACACTGAAGCTTTCTTT. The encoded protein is CASVSTRNTEAFF.

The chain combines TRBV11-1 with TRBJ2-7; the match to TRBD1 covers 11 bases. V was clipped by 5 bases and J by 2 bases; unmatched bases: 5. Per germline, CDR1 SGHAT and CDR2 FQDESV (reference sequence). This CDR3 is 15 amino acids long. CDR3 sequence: CASSAGQGGTYEQYF. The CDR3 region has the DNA TGTGCCAGCAGCGCGGGACAGGGGGGGACCTACGAGCAGTACTTC.

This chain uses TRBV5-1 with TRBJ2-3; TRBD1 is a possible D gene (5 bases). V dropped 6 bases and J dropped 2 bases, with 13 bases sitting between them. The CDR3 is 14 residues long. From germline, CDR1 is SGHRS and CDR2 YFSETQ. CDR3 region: CASNVDSFTDTQYF. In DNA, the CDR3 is TGCGCCAGCAACGTAGACAGTTTCACAGATACGCAGTATTTT.

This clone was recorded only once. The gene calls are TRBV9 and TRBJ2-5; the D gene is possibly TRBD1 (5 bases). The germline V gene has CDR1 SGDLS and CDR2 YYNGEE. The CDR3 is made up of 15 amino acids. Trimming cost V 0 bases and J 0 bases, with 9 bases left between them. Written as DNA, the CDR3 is TGTGCCAGCAGCGTAGGACGACAGAACCAAGAGACCCAGTACTTC. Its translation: CASSVGRQNQETQYF.

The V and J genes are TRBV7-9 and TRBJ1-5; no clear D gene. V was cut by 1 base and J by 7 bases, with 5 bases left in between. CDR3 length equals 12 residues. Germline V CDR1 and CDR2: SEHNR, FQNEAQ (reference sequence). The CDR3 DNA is TGTGCCAGCAGCTTAGGAGGGCAGCCCCAGCATTTT. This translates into CASSLGGQPQHF.

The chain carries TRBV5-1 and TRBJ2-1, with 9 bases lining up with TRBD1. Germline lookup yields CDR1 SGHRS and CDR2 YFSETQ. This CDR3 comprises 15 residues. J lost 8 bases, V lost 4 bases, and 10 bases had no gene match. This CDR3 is CASSPQGQGRYEQFF. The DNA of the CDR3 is TGCGCCAGCAGCCCCCAGGGACAGGGCCGCTATGAGCAGTTCTTC.

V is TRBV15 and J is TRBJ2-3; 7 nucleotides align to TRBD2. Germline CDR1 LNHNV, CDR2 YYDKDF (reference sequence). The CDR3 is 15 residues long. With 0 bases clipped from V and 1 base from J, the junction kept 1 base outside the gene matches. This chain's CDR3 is CATSRERGGTDTQYF. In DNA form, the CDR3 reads TGTGCCACCAGCAGAGAACGGGGGGGCACAGATACGCAGTATTTT.

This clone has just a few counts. CDR3 nucleotide sequence: TGTGCCAGCTGGGAGTCCCTGAACACTGAAGCTTTCTTT. Its translation: CASWESLNTEAFF. The rearrangement links TRBV18 to TRBJ1-1; D gene uncertain. Germline lookup yields CDR1 KGHSH and CDR2 LQKENI. Trimming cost V 7 bases and J 0 bases, with 9 bases left between them. The CDR3 has 13 residues.

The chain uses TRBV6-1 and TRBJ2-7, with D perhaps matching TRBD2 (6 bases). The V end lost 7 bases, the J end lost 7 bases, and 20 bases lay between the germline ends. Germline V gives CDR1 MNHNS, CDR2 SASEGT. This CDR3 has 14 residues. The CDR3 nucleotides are TGTGCCAGCATCGGGGTCGGGGGAACCGGGGAGCAGTACTTC. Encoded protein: CASIGVGGTGEQYF.

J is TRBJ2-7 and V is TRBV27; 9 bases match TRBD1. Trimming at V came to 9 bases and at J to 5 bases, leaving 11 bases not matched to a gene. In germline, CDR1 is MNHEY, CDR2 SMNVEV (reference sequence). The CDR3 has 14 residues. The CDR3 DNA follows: TGTGCCAGTCAACCGGGACAGGGAATGAACGAGCAGTACTTC. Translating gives CASQPGQGMNEQYF.

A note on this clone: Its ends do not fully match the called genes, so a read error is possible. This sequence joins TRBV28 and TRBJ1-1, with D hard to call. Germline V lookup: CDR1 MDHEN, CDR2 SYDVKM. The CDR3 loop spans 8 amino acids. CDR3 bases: TGTGCCAGCAGTCCACCGGTCTTT. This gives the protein CASSPPVF.

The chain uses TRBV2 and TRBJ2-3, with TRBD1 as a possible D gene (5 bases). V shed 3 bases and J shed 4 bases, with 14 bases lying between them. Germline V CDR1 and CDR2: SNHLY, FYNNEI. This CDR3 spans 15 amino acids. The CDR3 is CASSEAGKVPDTQYF. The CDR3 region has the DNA TGTGCCAGCAGTGAGGCAGGGAAGGTCCCAGATACGCAGTATTTT.

CDR3 nucleotides: TGTGCCAGCAGTGCGGGGGGGCCAGATACGCAGTATTTT. Its protein is CASSAGGPDTQYF. The rearrangement uses TRBV28 and TRBJ2-3; TRBD2 matches 9 bases. J gave up 4 bases and V 5 bases, and 1 base lay outside the gene matches. The CDR3 covers 13 residues. Germline V gene sequence: CDR1 MDHEN, CDR2 SYDVKM.

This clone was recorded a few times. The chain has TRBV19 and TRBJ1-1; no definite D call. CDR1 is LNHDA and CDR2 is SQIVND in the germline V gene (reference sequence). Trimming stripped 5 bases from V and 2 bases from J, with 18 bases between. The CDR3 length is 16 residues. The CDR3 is CASSAREQSPNTEAFF. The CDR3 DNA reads TGTGCCAGTAGTGCCCGGGAACAATCCCCTAACACTGAAGCTTTCTTT.

The CDR3 loop reads CASQGRGEGNTIYF. As DNA, the CDR3 is TGTGCCAGCCAGGGCAGGGGAGAAGGAAACACCATATATTTT. This chain uses TRBV9 with TRBJ1-3; D possibly corresponds to TRBD1 (6 bases). V lost 7 bases to trimming and J lost 4 bases, with 15 bases between them. The CDR3 sequence is 14 residues long. Germline values: CDR1 SGDLS, CDR2 YYNGEE.

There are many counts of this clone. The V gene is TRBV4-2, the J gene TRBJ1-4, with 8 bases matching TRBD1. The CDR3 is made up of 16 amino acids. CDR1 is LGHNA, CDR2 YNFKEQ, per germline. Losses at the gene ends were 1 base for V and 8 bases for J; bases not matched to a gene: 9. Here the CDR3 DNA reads TGTGCCAGCAGCCAAGGCAAAGGACAGGGTGGGGAAAAACTGTTTTTT. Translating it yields CASSQGKGQGGEKLFF.

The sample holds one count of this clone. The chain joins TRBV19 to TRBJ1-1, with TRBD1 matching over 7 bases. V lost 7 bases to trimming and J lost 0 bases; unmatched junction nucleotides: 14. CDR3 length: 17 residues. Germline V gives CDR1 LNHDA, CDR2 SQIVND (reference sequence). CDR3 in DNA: TGTGCCAGTACATGGGCGTCCCCTAGGGGGCTGAACACTGAAGCTTTCTTT. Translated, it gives CASTWASPRGLNTEAFF.

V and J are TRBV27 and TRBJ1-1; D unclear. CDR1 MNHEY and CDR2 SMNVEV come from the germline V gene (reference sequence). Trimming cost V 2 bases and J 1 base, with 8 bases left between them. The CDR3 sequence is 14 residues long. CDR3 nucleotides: TGTGCCAGCAGTTTAGTCTCAGGGAACACTGAAGCTTTCTTT. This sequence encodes CASSLVSGNTEAFF.

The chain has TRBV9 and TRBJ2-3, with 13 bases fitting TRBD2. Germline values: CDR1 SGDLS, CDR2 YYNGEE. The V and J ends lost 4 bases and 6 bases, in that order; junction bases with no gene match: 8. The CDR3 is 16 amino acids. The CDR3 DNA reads TGTGCCAGCAGCCCTCAGCCGGGACTAGCGGGGGATACGCAGTATTTT. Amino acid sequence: CASSPQPGLAGDTQYF.